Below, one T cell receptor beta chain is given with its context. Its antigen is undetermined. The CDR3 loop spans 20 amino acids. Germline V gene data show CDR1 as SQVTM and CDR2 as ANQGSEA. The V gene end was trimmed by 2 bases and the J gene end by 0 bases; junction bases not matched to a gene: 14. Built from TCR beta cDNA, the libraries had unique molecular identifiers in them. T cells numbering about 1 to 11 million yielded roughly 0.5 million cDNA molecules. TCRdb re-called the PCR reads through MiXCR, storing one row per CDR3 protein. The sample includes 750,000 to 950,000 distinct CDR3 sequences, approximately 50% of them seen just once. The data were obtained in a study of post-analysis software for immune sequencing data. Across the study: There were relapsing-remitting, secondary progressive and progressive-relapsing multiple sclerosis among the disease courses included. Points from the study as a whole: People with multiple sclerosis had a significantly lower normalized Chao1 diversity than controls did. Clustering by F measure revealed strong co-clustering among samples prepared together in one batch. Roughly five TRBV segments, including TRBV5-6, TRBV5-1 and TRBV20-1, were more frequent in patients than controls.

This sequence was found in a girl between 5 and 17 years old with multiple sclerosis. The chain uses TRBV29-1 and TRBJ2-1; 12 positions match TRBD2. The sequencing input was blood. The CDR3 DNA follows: TGCAGCGTTGAACCCCGGGTTCTAGCGGGAGGGCCTCGCTCCTACAATGAGCAGTTCTTC. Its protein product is CSVEPRVLAGGPRSYNEQFF.